This T cell receptor (beta chain) was documented in a study of blood T cell repertoires in COVID-19. This CDR3 spans 14 amino acids. Germline V gene lookup returns CDR1 SGHNT and CDR2 YYREEE (reference sequence). Trimming removed 9 bases from V and 0 bases from J; junction bases left unmatched: 7. This table comes from immunoSEQ multiplex PCR, and its TCRdb copy is limited to in-frame clones, with some not included. The table has about 200,000 clones, around 81% seen once. The TCR comes from a man aged 40-49 years who had recovered from COVID-19. Sample: PBMCs or T cells enriched from blood (not recorded which). V and J are TRBV5-4 and TRBJ2-3, with 7 bases identical to TRBD2. CDR3 region: CAMMIAGSTDTQYF. The CDR3 region has the DNA TGTGCCATGATGATAGCGGGTAGCACAGATACGCAGTATTTT.